This entry lists 2 T cell receptor beta chains sequenced from one sample in a study of OX40 agonist ivuxolimab in advanced cancers. Sequencing was performed with immunoSEQ multiplex PCR; in TCRdb, only in-frame clones are kept and a portion is missing. The table shows more than 80,000 clones, with more than 85% occurring only once. Here the sequenced sample was CD4+ or CD8+ T cells sorted from blood, taken in a trial of the OX40 agonist ivuxolimab. These receptors were collected from an adult with an advanced solid tumor such as melanoma, head and neck, liver or kidney cancer.

This chain links TRBV5-1 with TRBJ2-1, with D maybe TRBD1 (6 bases). The CDR3 consists of 13 residues. The V gene's germline CDR1 is SGHRS and CDR2 YFSETQ. Trimming pared 4 bases from V and 4 bases from J, leaving 9 bases between. CDR3 nucleotide sequence: TGCGCCAGCAGCGAGGACAGTTACAATGAGCAGTTCTTC. This codes for CASSEDSYNEQFF.

V is TRBV7-3 and J is TRBJ2-7; the D gene is possibly TRBD1 (6 bases). Trimming left V 5 bases short and J 0 bases short, with 11 bases between. This CDR3 contains 14 residues. The germline V gene encodes CDR1 SGHTA and CDR2 FQGTGA. CDR3 region: CASSQGTSSYEQYF. In DNA form, the CDR3 reads TGTGCCAGCAGCCAGGGGACAAGCTCCTACGAGCAGTACTTC.